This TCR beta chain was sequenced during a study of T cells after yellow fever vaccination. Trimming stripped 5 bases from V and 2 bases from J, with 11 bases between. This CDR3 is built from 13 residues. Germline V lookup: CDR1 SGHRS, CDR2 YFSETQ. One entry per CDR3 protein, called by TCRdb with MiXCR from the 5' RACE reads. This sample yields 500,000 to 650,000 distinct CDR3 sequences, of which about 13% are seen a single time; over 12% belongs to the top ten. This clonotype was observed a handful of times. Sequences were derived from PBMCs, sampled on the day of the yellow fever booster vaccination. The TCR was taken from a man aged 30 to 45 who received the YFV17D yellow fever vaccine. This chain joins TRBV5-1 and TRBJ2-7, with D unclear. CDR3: CASRSDVTYEQYF. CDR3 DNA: TGCGCCAGCAGGAGCGACGTAACCTACGAGCAGTACTTC.